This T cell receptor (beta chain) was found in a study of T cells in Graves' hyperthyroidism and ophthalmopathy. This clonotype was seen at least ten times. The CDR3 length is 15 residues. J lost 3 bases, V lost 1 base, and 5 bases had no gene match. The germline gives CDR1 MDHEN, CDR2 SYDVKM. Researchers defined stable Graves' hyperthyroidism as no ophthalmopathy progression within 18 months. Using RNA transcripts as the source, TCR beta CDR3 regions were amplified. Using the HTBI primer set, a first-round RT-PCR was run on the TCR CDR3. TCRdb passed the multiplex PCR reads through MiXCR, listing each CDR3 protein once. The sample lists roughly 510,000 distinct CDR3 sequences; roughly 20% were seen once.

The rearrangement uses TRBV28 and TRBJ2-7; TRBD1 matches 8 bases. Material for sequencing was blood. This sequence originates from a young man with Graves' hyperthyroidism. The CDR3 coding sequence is TGTGCCAGCAGTTTATTGGACAGGGCTAGCTACGAGCAGTACTTC. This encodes CASSLLDRASYEQYF.